This note documents a single T cell receptor beta chain sequence. The entry originates in a study of blood T cell repertoires in COVID-19. Trimming took 5 bases from V and 1 from J; bases not matched to a gene: 4. Germline V gene sequence: CDR1 SEHNR, CDR2 FQNEAQ (reference sequence). This CDR3 is built from 15 residues. TCRdb's copy holds only in-frame clones and misses some; the assay was immunoSEQ multiplex PCR. The sample records hundreds of thousands of clones, approximately 90% being singletons. The sequencing sample was made of PBMCs or T cells enriched from blood (not recorded which). The clonotype originates from a young man who had recovered from COVID-19. The rearrangement links TRBV7-9 to TRBJ2-2; TRBD1 aligns across 7 bases. The CDR3 DNA sequence: TGTGCCAGCAGCCTGGGACAGCAGAACACCGGGGAGCTGTTTTTT. Its protein is CASSLGQQNTGELFF.